These 27 T cell receptor beta chains originate from one sample sequenced in a study of T cells in localized non-small cell lung cancer. Some clones are missing from TCRdb's copy, which holds only in-frame ones; the method was immunoSEQ multiplex PCR. The sample includes tens of thousands of clones, 80% to 85% of them seen just once. The sequenced sample was peripheral blood mononuclear cells, obtained before any cancer treatment. Receptors were obtained from a man between 40 and 70 years old with stage III lung adenocarcinoma.

The rearrangement uses TRBV7-2 and TRBJ1-5; TRBD1 is a possible D gene (6 bases). The CDR3 length is 18 residues. V was clipped by 3 bases and J by 0 bases, with 18 bases between them. Germline lookup yields CDR1 SGHTA and CDR2 FQGNSA. The CDR3 sequence is CASSLSSGVSYSNQPQHF. CDR3 DNA sequence: TGTGCCAGCAGCTTGTCGTCAGGGGTATCTTATAGCAATCAGCCCCAGCATTTT.

The chain is built from TRBV13 and TRBJ2-3, with 9 bases aligning to TRBD1. CDR3 length equals 14 residues. V shed 6 bases and J 3 bases; nucleotides not matched to a gene: 4. Germline assignment: CDR1 PRHDT and CDR2 FYEKMQ (reference sequence). The CDR3 loop is CASSFDRGTDTQYF. The CDR3 DNA reads TGTGCCAGCAGTTTTGACAGGGGGACAGATACGCAGTATTTT.

V gene TRBV4-3 combines with J gene TRBJ2-7; TRBD1 matches at 10 bases. The V and J ends lost 4 bases and 0 bases, in that order; junction bases with no gene match: 3. Germline CDR1 is LGHNA and CDR2 is YSLEER. The CDR3 sequence is 15 residues long. The CDR3 nucleotides are TGCGCCAGCAGCCGGGGACAGGGGAGCTCCTACGAGCAGTACTTC. It yields the protein CASSRGQGSSYEQYF.

The chain recombines TRBV4-1 with TRBJ1-1; D remains ambiguous. The CDR3 length is 14 residues. The ends were cut back, 4 bases at V and 4 bases at J, with 13 bases in the middle. Germline lookup yields CDR1 MGHRA and CDR2 YSYEKL. The CDR3 sequence: CASSPAQMGTEAFF. CDR3 coding DNA: TGCGCCAGCAGCCCGGCCCAGATGGGCACTGAAGCTTTCTTT.

V gene TRBV5-1 combines with J gene TRBJ1-1; 7 bases fit TRBD1. The CDR3 runs 14 residues. J gave up 2 bases and V 2 bases, and 3 bases lay outside the gene matches. Per germline, CDR1 SGHRS and CDR2 YFSETQ. The CDR3 DNA follows: TGCGCCAGCAGCTTACGAGGGGGCAACACTGAAGCTTTCTTT. Protein product: CASSLRGGNTEAFF.

The chain uses TRBV6-5 and TRBJ2-7; 7 bases fit TRBD1. The CDR3 has 15 residues. The V gene end was trimmed by 6 bases and the J gene end by 0 bases; junction bases not matched to a gene: 8. Germline loops: CDR1 MNHEY, CDR2 SVGAGI. The CDR3 loop is CASSRSGTDSYEQYF. CDR3 bases: TGTGCCAGCAGCCGATCCGGGACAGACTCCTACGAGCAGTACTTC.

The chain combines TRBV5-5 with TRBJ2-2, with a weak D call TRBD1 (6 bases). Trimming took off 5 bases at V and 4 bases at J, with 18 bases between the two ends. In germline, CDR1 is SGHKS, CDR2 YYEKEE (reference sequence). The CDR3 runs 16 residues. In nucleotides, the CDR3 is TGTGCCAGCAGTCTACATGACAGGCCGAGCACCGGGGAGCTGTTTTTT. Its translation: CASSLHDRPSTGELFF.

This chain joins TRBV20-1 and TRBJ1-2, with D unresolved. Between the trimmed V and J ends, which lost 6 bases and 8 bases, there was a span of 13 bases. The CDR3 is made up of 11 amino acids. Germline V gives CDR1 DFQATT, CDR2 SNEGSKA (reference sequence). This chain's CDR3 is CSARRSPGYTF. The CDR3 nucleotides are TGCAGTGCCCGGAGGAGCCCGGGCTACACCTTC.

V usage is TRBV7-2 and J usage is TRBJ1-2; TRBD1 might be the D (6 bases). Trimming removed 11 bases from V and 5 bases from J, with 15 bases in between. The CDR3 is 12 residues long. Germline-derived CDR1 and CDR2 are SGHTA and FQGNSA. In DNA, the CDR3 is TGTGCCCCCGGGGAAGGGGGGTATGGCTACACCTTC. Translated: CAPGEGGYGYTF.

J is TRBJ2-1 and V is TRBV30; maybe TRBD2 (5 bases). Trimming pared 0 bases from V and 5 bases from J, leaving 11 bases between. The length of the CDR3 is 14 residues. CDR1 GTSNPN and CDR2 SVGIG come from the germline V gene (reference sequence). The CDR3 reads CAWSVSGSDNEQFF. The CDR3 bases are TGTGCCTGGAGTGTAAGTGGGAGTGACAATGAGCAGTTCTTC.

The chain couples TRBV19 to TRBJ2-1, with 12 bases fitting TRBD2. V lost 7 bases, J lost 0 bases, and 10 bases stayed unmatched. The CDR3 extends over 18 amino acids. The germline gives CDR1 LNHDA, CDR2 SQIVND (reference sequence). CDR3 coding DNA: TGTGCCAGTACTCTGGGGACTAGCGGGTCGTTCTCCTACAATGAGCAGTTCTTC. It translates to CASTLGTSGSFSYNEQFF.

This sequence joins TRBV11-2 and TRBJ1-5; D remains unclear. The ends were cut back, 5 bases at V and 3 bases at J, with 14 bases in the middle. Germline lookup yields CDR1 SGHAT and CDR2 FQNNGV. The CDR3 extends over 15 amino acids. The CDR3 sequence is CASSPSGFNNQPQHF. The CDR3 nucleotides are TGTGCCAGCAGCCCCTCGGGATTCAACAATCAGCCCCAGCATTTT.

This sequence joins TRBV7-9 and TRBJ1-1; D gene ambiguous. V shed 5 bases and J shed 3 bases, with 10 bases lying between them. Germline values: CDR1 SEHNR, CDR2 FQNEAQ (reference sequence). The CDR3 contains 13 residues. CDR3 region: CASSPDLDTEAFF. The CDR3 DNA is TGTGCCAGCAGCCCGGACTTGGACACTGAAGCTTTCTTT.

The chain links TRBV7-9 to TRBJ1-2; weak D call: TRBD1 (5 bases). V was shortened by 8 bases and J by 5 bases, with 12 bases between the two germline ends. This CDR3 is 12 amino acids long. In germline, CDR1 is SEHNR, CDR2 FQNEAQ (reference sequence). The CDR3 region is CASRPGLYGYTF. The CDR3 nucleotides read TGTGCCAGCCGGCCAGGGCTTTATGGCTACACCTTC.

The V call is TRBV28, the J call TRBJ1-1, with D unclear. The germline CDR1 and CDR2 sequences are MDHEN and SYDVKM. V lost 7 bases to trimming and J lost 1 base, with 7 bases between them. The CDR3 runs to 12 residues. The CDR3 DNA is TGTGCCAGCACCCGGGAGAACACTGAAGCTTTCTTT. It translates to CASTRENTEAFF.

The chain joins TRBV11-2 to TRBJ2-5; TRBD2 matches at 15 bases. After removal of 5 bases from V and 5 bases from J, the junction contained 6 bases not matched to a gene. CDR1 SGHAT and CDR2 FQNNGV come from the germline V gene. This CDR3 has 16 amino acids. In DNA, the CDR3 is TGTGCCAGCAGCGCGGGACTAGCGGGGGGCAGGGAGACCCAGTACTTC. Translated, it gives CASSAGLAGGRETQYF.

The rearrangement joins TRBV6-6 to TRBJ2-7; the D is unclear. In germline, CDR1 is MNHNY, CDR2 SVGAGI (reference sequence). The CDR3 contains 11 residues. Trimming pared 2 bases from V and 3 bases from J, leaving 2 bases between. The CDR3 here is CASSYVYEQYF. Written as DNA, the CDR3 is TGTGCCAGCAGTTACGTCTACGAGCAGTACTTC.

The rearrangement joins TRBV27 to TRBJ1-1; D gene uncertain. CDR1 is MNHEY, CDR2 SMNVEV, per germline (reference sequence). The CDR3 has 14 residues. Between the trimmed V and J ends, which lost 1 base and 3 bases, there was a span of 9 bases. The CDR3 DNA follows: TGTGCCAGCAGTTTATATCGGGTGGACACTGAAGCTTTCTTT. It codes for CASSLYRVDTEAFF.

CDR3 nucleotides: TGCGCCAGCAGCCAAGATCCCTCCACGGCCTACGAGCAGTACTTC. Protein product: CASSQDPSTAYEQYF. V usage is TRBV4-3 and J usage is TRBJ2-7; D remains unclear. The CDR3 is 15 residues long. The V gene lost 0 bases and the J gene lost 2 bases, with 11 bases spanning the gap. CDR1 and CDR2 (germline): LGHNA, YSLEER.

This clone turned up a few times. This chain joins TRBV28 and TRBJ1-1; D gene uncertain. The CDR3 loop spans 12 amino acids. Germline lookup yields CDR1 MDHEN and CDR2 SYDVKM. V was shortened by 2 bases and J by 0 bases, with 1 base between the two germline ends. The CDR3: CASSLMNTEAFF. The CDR3 coding sequence is TGTGCCAGCAGTTTAATGAACACTGAAGCTTTCTTT. Complete variable domain (other parts from reference TRBV28 and TRBJ1-1): DVKVTQSSRYLVKRTGEKVFLECVQDMDHENMFWYRQDPGLGLRLIYFSYDVKMKEKGDIPEGYSVSREKKERFSLILESASTNQTSMYLCASSLMNTEAFFGQGTRLTVV.

The CDR3 protein is CASSTGTLLEQYF. The CDR3 DNA sequence: TGTGCCAGTAGTACCGGGACCCTTTTAGAGCAGTACTTC. The chain uses TRBV19 and TRBJ2-7; D possibly uses TRBD1 or TRBD2 (5 bases each). The CDR3 is 13 residues long. V lost 4 bases and J 7 bases, leaving 14 bases between the germline ends. Germline loops: CDR1 LNHDA, CDR2 SQIVND (reference sequence).

This chain uses TRBV5-1 with TRBJ2-1, with D perhaps matching TRBD1 (6 bases). V was clipped by 5 bases and J by 4 bases, with 22 bases between them. This CDR3 contains 17 residues. Germline assignment: CDR1 SGHRS and CDR2 YFSETQ. The CDR3 DNA sequence: TGCGCCAGCAGTTTAAAATCCGGGACACTTGTTTACAATGAGCAGTTCTTC. Translation gives CASSLKSGTLVYNEQFF.

The chain carries TRBV4-2 and TRBJ1-3; D is possibly TRBD1 (5 bases). The length of the CDR3 is 16 residues. The germline V gene encodes CDR1 LGHNA and CDR2 YNFKEQ. V was pared by 2 bases and J by 1 base, with 12 bases between. Here the CDR3 reads CASSQKGQGSGNTIYF. CDR3 DNA sequence: TGTGCCAGCAGCCAAAAGGGTCAGGGATCTGGAAACACCATATATTTT.

CDR3 residues: CASSSPPGTSNYGYTF. CDR3 DNA sequence: TGTGCCAGCAGTTCCCCACCTGGGACCTCCAACTATGGCTACACCTTC. The genes are TRBV27 and TRBJ1-2; D may be TRBD1 (5 bases). The V end was cut by 4 bases, the J end by 2 bases, with 17 bases between. CDR3 size: 16 residues. In germline, CDR1 is MNHEY, CDR2 SMNVEV (reference sequence).

With respect to this clone: A read error is the likely source, as a far larger clone sits one nucleotide away. The chain recombines TRBV28 with TRBJ2-7; D remains unclear. CDR3 length: 11 amino acids. Per germline, CDR1 MDHEN and CDR2 SYDVKM. The V gene lost 4 bases and the J gene lost 3 bases, with 4 bases spanning the gap. The chain's CDR3 is CASSYHYEQYF. The CDR3 DNA follows: TGTGCCAGCAGTTACCACTACGAGCAGTACTTC.

This chain uses TRBV9 with TRBJ2-3; possible D gene TRBD1, 5 bases. The V end was cut by 6 bases, the J end by 5 bases, with 19 bases between. Germline lookup yields CDR1 SGDLS and CDR2 YYNGEE. The CDR3 runs 15 residues. In nucleotides, the CDR3 is TGTGCCAGCAAGCAGAATTGGGGCCCGGAAGATACGCAGTATTTT. Translating gives CASKQNWGPEDTQYF.

This chain links TRBV27 with TRBJ1-2; TRBD1 agrees at 7 bases. CDR1 MNHEY and CDR2 SMNVEV come from the germline V gene (reference sequence). The CDR3 is made up of 14 amino acids. J lost 5 bases, V lost 4 bases, and 7 bases had no gene match. CDR3 nucleotide sequence: TGTGCCAGCAGTTCCCGACAGGGCGGGTATGGCTACACCTTC. Translating it yields CASSSRQGGYGYTF.